Listed below are T cell receptor beta chains from one sample, sequenced in a study of T cell responses to AZD1222 COVID-19 vaccine. The repertoire was sequenced with immunoSEQ multiplex PCR; TCRdb's copy has only in-frame clones and lacks some. This sample has around 120,000 clones, with roughly nine tenths found just once. Sequences were derived from peripheral blood, sampled 28 days after the second AZD1222 dose. The origin of the receptors is an adult who received the AZD1222 COVID-19 vaccine. The CDR3 runs from the conserved cysteine through the conserved F or W.

CDR3 protein	J gene	V gene
CASSLAGSDTQYF	TRBJ2-3	TRBV7-8
CASSARLDEKLFF	TRBJ1-4	TRBV9
CASRVQIPNEQFF	TRBJ2-1	TRBV2
CASSFSRDRGQYEQYF	TRBJ2-7	TRBV28
CASSSRLYSGTVYNEQFF	TRBJ2-1	TRBV7-2
CASSRLAGANNEQFF	TRBJ2-1	TRBV7-3
CASSPGLERGEQYF	TRBJ2-7	TRBV18
CASREAEQYF	TRBJ2-7	TRBV25-1
CASSVVRPSEETQYF	TRBJ2-5	TRBV9
CASSLFAGGSDEQFF	TRBJ2-1	TRBV28
CASSHRTGRRTEAFF	TRBJ1-1	TRBV9
CATSAGSLNTEAFF	TRBJ1-1	TRBV24-1
CASSLSVAGVGEQFF	TRBJ2-1	TRBV7-2
CASSSLRQGPTGTQYF	TRBJ2-5	TRBV6-5
CASSPQEPLGEQYF	TRBJ2-7	TRBV18
CSTSETPRESEQYF	TRBJ2-7	TRBV29-1
CASSPGTGGWQPQHF	TRBJ1-5	TRBV2
CASSIQGQPQHF	TRBJ1-5	TRBV19
CASSPWGDQPQHF	TRBJ1-5	TRBV6-2/TRBV6-3
CSVESPTDEKLFF	TRBJ1-4	TRBV29-1
CASSLVLRGQAGANVLTF	TRBJ2-6	TRBV5-1
CATGKNTEAFF	TRBJ1-1	TRBV6-5
CASSYARGRAGELFF	TRBJ2-2	TRBV6-6
CASTGQGATEAFF	TRBJ1-1	TRBV5-1
CASSLAGGPSYNEQFF	TRBJ2-1	TRBV7-3
CASSTTSAGELFF	TRBJ2-2	TRBV25-1
CASSWQGLANSPLHF	TRBJ1-6	TRBV6-5
CSASLEHGQGDGLGGYTF	TRBJ1-2	TRBV20-1
CASSFVGTSNTGELFF	TRBJ2-2	TRBV5-1
CATSRVRQTSGANVLTF	TRBJ2-6	TRBV15
CASSLTTPTNRLGQFF	TRBJ2-1	TRBV28
CASSWGTGTGGQTQYF	TRBJ2-5	TRBV5-1
CASSLTSGGYEQYF	TRBJ2-7	TRBV7-3
CASSPGVASTDTQYF	TRBJ2-3	TRBV6-5
CASSTARSDRGTEAETQYF	TRBJ2-5	TRBV7-9
CASSRTGNTEAFF	TRBJ1-1	TRBV11-2